One and the same sample provided the 12 T cell receptor beta chains below, sequenced in a study of T cells in Graves' hyperthyroidism and ophthalmopathy. Amplification targeted TCR beta CDR3 regions from RNA transcripts. The TCR CDR3 was amplified in a first-round RT-PCR using the HTBI primer set. TCRdb reanalysed the multiplex PCR reads using MiXCR and keeps one entry per CDR3 protein. The sample holds 490,000 or so distinct CDR3 sequences, approximately 49% seen once. Sequences were obtained from peripheral blood or thyroid tissue (not recorded which). These receptor sequences come from an adult woman with Graves' disease, either hyperthyroidism or ophthalmopathy (not recorded which).

The genes are TRBV3-1 and TRBJ2-2, with 10 positions matching TRBD1. The germline V gene has CDR1 LGHDT and CDR2 YNNKEL (reference sequence). Trimming cost V 4 bases and J 3 bases; bases outside gene matches: 5. The CDR3 contains 16 residues. The CDR3 sequence is CASSLTGGVYTGELFF. DNA for the CDR3: TGTGCCAGCAGCCTGACAGGGGGCGTATACACCGGGGAGCTGTTTTTT.

The sample holds a few counts of this clonotype. The chain links TRBV2 to TRBJ2-7, with 9 bases matching TRBD1. Germline V lookup: CDR1 SNHLY, CDR2 FYNNEI. The CDR3 has 15 amino acids. V gave up 6 bases and J gave up 3 bases; unmatched junction bases: 9. The CDR3 loop reads CASSDSGTGNYEQYF. The CDR3 bases are TGTGCCAGCAGCGACAGTGGGACAGGGAACTACGAGCAGTACTTC.

The rearrangement uses TRBV7-9 and TRBJ2-7, with 10 bases fitting TRBD1. The CDR3 runs 15 residues. The J segment lost 4 bases and the V segment lost 5 bases, leaving 8 bases of the junction unmatched. Germline CDR1 and CDR2: SEHNR and FQNEAQ (reference sequence). DNA of the CDR3: TGTGCCAGCAGCCCCGGGACAGGGGAAGATTACGAGCAGTACTTC. It codes for CASSPGTGEDYEQYF. The whole variable domain, remainder taken from reference TRBV7-9 and TRBJ2-7, is DTGVSQNPRHKITKRGQNVTFRCDPISEHNRLYWYRQTLGQGPEFLTYFQNEAQLEKSRLLSDRFSAERPKGSFSTLEIQRTEQGDSAMYLCASSPGTGEDYEQYFGPGTRLTVT.

The V gene is TRBV7-3, the J gene TRBJ2-3; D tentatively fits TRBD1 or TRBD2 (5 bases each). The CDR3 sequence is 15 residues long. With 6 bases removed from V and 4 bases from J, the gap between germline ends came to 17 bases. The germline CDR1 and CDR2 sequences are SGHTA and FQGTGA. The DNA for the CDR3 is TGTGCCAGCAGTCGGGACCCCACTAGGTCAGATACGCAGTATTTT. As protein: CASSRDPTRSDTQYF. Complete variable domain (other parts from reference TRBV7-3 and TRBJ2-3): GAGVSQTPSNKVTEKGKYVELRCDPISGHTALYWYRQSLGQGPEFLIYFQGTGAADDSGLPNDRFFAVRPEGSVSTLKIQRTERGDSAVYLCASSRDPTRSDTQYFGPGTRLTVL.

As to this clonotype: With a much larger clone just one base away, this may be a read error. The chain carries TRBV25-1 and TRBJ2-5; no firm D call. CDR1 and CDR2 from the germline V gene are MGHDK and SYGVNS. Deletions cut 6 bases from V and 1 base from J, with 6 bases between. The CDR3 is made up of 12 amino acids. The chain's CDR3 is CASRPAQETQYF. CDR3 in DNA: TGTGCCAGCAGGCCAGCCCAAGAGACCCAGTACTTC.

The rearrangement joins TRBV9 to TRBJ1-2; a possible D gene is TRBD1 (6 bases). Deletions cut 1 base from V and 7 bases from J, with 14 bases between. The germline V gene encodes CDR1 SGDLS and CDR2 YYNGEE. This CDR3 has 14 amino acids. CDR3 nucleotides: TGTGCCAGCAGCGTAACGGGGGCGATGTCTGGCTACACCTTC. It is translated as CASSVTGAMSGYTF.

This clonotype was detected many times. The V gene is TRBV7-9, the J gene TRBJ2-7; possibly TRBD1 for D (6 bases). The CDR3 covers 14 residues. Between the trimmed V and J ends, which lost 1 base and 3 bases, there was a span of 10 bases. In germline, CDR1 is SEHNR, CDR2 FQNEAQ (reference sequence). This CDR3 reads CASSLEQGRYEQYF. CDR3 bases: TGTGCCAGCAGCTTAGAACAGGGTCGCTACGAGCAGTACTTC.

On this clonotype itself: The conserved phenylalanine or tryptophan is not found at the CDR3 terminus, so this likely reflects a read error. Because the CDR3's place on the DNA is in doubt, the DNA is left out and the CDR3 is given as listed by TCRdb. The CDR3 sequence: CSASRARQANSY. This rearrangement joins TRBV20-1 to TRBJ1-2; the table names TRBD1, a call not compared with the DNA. Including both end residues, the CDR3 is 12 amino acids long. Germline CDR1 and CDR2: DFQATT and SNEGSKA (reference sequence).

V usage is TRBV2 and J usage is TRBJ1-1; D unresolved. The CDR3 is made up of 12 amino acids. The V gene's germline CDR1 is SNHLY and CDR2 FYNNEI. Between the trimmed V and J ends, which lost 6 bases and 6 bases, there was a span of 11 bases. CDR3 sequence reads: CASSLEMAEAFF. CDR3 sequence (DNA): TGTGCCAGCAGCCTGGAGATGGCTGAAGCTTTCTTT.

This chain connects TRBV29-1 to TRBJ2-7; tentatively, D is TRBD1 or TRBD2 (5 bases each). The V end was cut by 4 bases, the J end by 7 bases, with 20 bases between. The CDR3 runs 14 residues. The germline CDR1 and CDR2 sequences are SQVTM and ANQGSEA. CDR3 region: CSVAGTFSYNEQYF. CDR3 coding DNA: TGCAGCGTTGCCGGGACGTTCTCCTACAATGAGCAGTACTTC.

This clonotype was counted a few times. V usage is TRBV10-3 and J usage is TRBJ1-5; TRBD1 aligns across 8 bases. V gave up 8 bases and J gave up 5 bases; unmatched junction bases: 5. Per the germline V gene, CDR1 is ENHRY and CDR2 is SYGVKD. The CDR3 length is 13 residues. CDR3 residues: CAIGQGVDQPQHF. CDR3 coding DNA: TGTGCCATCGGACAGGGCGTGGATCAGCCCCAGCATTTT.

The table lists this clonotype with a count of one. The V call is TRBV20-1, the J call TRBJ1-1; D unclear. The germline gives CDR1 DFQATT, CDR2 SNEGSKA (reference sequence). The CDR3 sequence is 10 residues long. Trimming left V 3 bases short and J 6 bases short, with 5 bases between. CDR3 DNA: TGCAGTGCTAGGGCCCCTGAAGCTTTCTTT. Its protein product is CSARAPEAFF.